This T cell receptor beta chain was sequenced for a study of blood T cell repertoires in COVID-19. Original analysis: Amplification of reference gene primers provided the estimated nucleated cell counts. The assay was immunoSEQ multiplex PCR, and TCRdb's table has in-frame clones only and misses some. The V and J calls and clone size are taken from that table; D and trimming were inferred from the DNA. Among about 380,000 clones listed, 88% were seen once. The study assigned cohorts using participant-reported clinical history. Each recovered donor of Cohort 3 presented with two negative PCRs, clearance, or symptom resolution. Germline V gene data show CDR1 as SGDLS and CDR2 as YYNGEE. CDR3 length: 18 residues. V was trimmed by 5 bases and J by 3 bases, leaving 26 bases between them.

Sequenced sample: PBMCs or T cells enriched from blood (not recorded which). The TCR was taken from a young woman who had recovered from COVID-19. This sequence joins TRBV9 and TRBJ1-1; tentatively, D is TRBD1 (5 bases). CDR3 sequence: CASRAWGVLEREDTEAFF. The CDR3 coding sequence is TGTGCCAGCAGAGCCTGGGGGGTTCTAGAAAGGGAGGACACTGAAGCTTTCTTT.